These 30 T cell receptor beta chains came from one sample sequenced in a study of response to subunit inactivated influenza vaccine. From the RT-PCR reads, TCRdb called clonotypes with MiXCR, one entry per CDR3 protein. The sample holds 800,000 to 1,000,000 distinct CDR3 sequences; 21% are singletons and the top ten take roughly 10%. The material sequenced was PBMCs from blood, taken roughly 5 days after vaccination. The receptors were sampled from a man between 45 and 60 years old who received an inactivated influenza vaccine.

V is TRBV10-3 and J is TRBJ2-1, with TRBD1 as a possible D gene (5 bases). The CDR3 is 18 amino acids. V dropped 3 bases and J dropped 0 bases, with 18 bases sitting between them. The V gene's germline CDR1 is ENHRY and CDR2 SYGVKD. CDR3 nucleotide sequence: TGTGCCATCAGTGAAAGTTTTGGCGACAGTGGCTCCTACAATGAGCAGTTCTTC. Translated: CAISESFGDSGSYNEQFF.

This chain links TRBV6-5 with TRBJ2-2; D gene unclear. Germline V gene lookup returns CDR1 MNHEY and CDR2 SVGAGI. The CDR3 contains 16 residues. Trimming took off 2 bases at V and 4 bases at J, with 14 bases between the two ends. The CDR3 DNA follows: TGTGCCAGCAGTTACATCGGCCAATCGCTCACCGGGGAGCTGTTTTTT. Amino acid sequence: CASSYIGQSLTGELFF.

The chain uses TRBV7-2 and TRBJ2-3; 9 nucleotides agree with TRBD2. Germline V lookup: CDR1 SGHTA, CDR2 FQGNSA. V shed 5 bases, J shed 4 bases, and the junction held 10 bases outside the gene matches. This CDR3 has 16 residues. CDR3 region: CASSQVGGGAPDTQYF. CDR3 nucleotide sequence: TGTGCCAGCAGCCAGGTTGGCGGGGGGGCCCCAGATACGCAGTATTTT.

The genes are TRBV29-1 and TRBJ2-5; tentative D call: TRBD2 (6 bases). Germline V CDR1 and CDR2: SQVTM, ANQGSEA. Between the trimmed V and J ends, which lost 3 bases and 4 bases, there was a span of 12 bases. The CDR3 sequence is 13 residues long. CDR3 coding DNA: TGCAGCGTTGAGAAAGCGGGCGGAGAGACCCAGTACTTC. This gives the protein CSVEKAGGETQYF.

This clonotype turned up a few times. The CDR3: CASSQTTEWYEQYF. CDR3 coding DNA: TGCGCCAGCAGCCAGACGACCGAGTGGTACGAGCAGTACTTC. V gene TRBV4-1 combines with J gene TRBJ2-7, with no clear D. Germline CDR1 reads MGHRA; CDR2 reads YSYEKL. The CDR3 is made up of 14 amino acids. Trimming cost V 3 bases and J 4 bases, with 13 bases left between them.

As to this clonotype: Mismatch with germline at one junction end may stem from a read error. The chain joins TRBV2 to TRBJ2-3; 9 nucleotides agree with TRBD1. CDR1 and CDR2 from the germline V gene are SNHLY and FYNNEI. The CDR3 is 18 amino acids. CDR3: CTSSWFGTGLMGTDTQYF. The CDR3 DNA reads TGTACCAGCAGTTGGTTTGGGACAGGGCTAATGGGCACAGATACGCAGTATTTT.

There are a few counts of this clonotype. The CDR3 is CSVVLGDETQYF. DNA for the CDR3: TGCAGCGTTGTTTTAGGGGACGAGACCCAGTACTTC. The V and J genes are TRBV29-1 and TRBJ2-5, with D possibly called TRBD1 or TRBD2 (5 bases each). V dropped 4 bases and J dropped 5 bases, with 11 bases sitting between them. In germline, CDR1 is SQVTM, CDR2 ANQGSEA. This CDR3 contains 12 residues. The full variable domain, completed using reference TRBV29-1 and TRBJ2-5, is SAVISQKPSRDICQRGTSLTIQCQVDSQVTMMFWYRQQPGQSLTLIATANQGSEATYESGFVIDKFPISRPNLTFSTLTVSNMSPEDSSIYLCSVVLGDETQYFGPGTRLLVL.

This CDR3 reads CASSSEGGRGLGEFF. The CDR3 bases are TGCGCCAGCAGCTCCGAGGGGGGGCGAGGGTTGGGCGAGTTCTTC. The V call is TRBV5-1, the J call TRBJ2-1, with D possibly TRBD2 on 7 matching bases. This CDR3 spans 15 amino acids. The germline V gene encodes CDR1 SGHRS and CDR2 YFSETQ. V shed 3 bases and J shed 14 bases, with 24 bases lying between them. The full variable domain, completed using reference TRBV5-1 and TRBJ2-1, is KAGVTQTPRYLIKTRGQQVTLSCSPISGHRSVSWYQQTPGQGLQFLFEYFSETQRNKGNFPGRFSGRQFSNSRSEMNVSTLELGDSALYLCASSSEGGRGLGEFFGPGTRLTVL.

The CDR3 spells CASKAGGPQWSDTQYF. CDR3 in DNA: TGTGCCAGCAAAGCGGGAGGGCCCCAATGGTCAGATACGCAGTATTTT. This chain joins TRBV7-2 and TRBJ2-3; 10 nucleotides match TRBD2. The germline CDR1 and CDR2 sequences are SGHTA and FQGNSA. The V and J ends lost 7 bases and 4 bases, in that order; junction bases with no gene match: 11. This CDR3 has 16 residues.

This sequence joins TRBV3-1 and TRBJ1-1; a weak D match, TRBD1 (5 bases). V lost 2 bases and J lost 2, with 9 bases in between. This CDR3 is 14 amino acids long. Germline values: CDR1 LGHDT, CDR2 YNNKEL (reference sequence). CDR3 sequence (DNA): TGTGCCAGCAGCCAAACGGGGGGAAACACTGAAGCTTTCTTT. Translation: CASSQTGGNTEAFF.

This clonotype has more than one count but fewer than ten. CDR3: CASSSSKGRRETQYF. In DNA form, the CDR3 reads TGCGCCAGCAGCTCTTCTAAGGGGCGAAGGGAGACCCAGTACTTC. The chain carries TRBV5-1 and TRBJ2-5, with a tentative D call TRBD1 (5 bases). The CDR3 is made up of 15 amino acids. The germline V gene encodes CDR1 SGHRS and CDR2 YFSETQ. Trimming removed 3 bases from V and 5 bases from J, with 17 bases in between.

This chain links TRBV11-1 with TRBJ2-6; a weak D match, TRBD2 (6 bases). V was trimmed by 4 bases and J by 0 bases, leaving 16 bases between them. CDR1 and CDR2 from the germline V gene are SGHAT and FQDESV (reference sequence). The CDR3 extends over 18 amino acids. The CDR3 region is CASSWLRRDLSGANVLTF. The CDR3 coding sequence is TGTGCCAGCAGCTGGCTCCGGAGGGACCTCTCTGGGGCCAACGTCCTGACTTTC.

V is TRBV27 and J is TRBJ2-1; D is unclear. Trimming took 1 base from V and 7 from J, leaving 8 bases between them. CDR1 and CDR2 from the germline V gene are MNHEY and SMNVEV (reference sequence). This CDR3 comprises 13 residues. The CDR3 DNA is TGTGCCAGCAGTTTATACATGGGTAATGAGCAGTTCTTC. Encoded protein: CASSLYMGNEQFF.

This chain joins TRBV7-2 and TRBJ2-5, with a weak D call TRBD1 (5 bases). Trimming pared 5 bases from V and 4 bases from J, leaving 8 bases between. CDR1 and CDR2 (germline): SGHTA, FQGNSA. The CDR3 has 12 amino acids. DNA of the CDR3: TGTGCCAGCAGCATTGGGGCAGAGACCCAGTACTTC. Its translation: CASSIGAETQYF.

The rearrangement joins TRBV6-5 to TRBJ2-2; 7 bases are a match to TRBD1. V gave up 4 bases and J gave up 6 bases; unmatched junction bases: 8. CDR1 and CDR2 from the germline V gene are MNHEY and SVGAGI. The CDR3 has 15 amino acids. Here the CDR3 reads CASSSATGWSGELFF. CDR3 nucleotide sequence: TGTGCCAGCAGTTCCGCGACAGGGTGGTCCGGGGAGCTGTTTTTT.

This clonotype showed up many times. CDR3 nucleotides: TGTGCCAGCAGCTTGGCTAACTCCTACGAGCAGTACTTC. Translated, it gives CASSLANSYEQYF. This sequence joins TRBV7-2 and TRBJ2-7; D unresolved. Trimming pared 3 bases from V and 0 bases from J, leaving 6 bases between. Germline V CDR1 and CDR2: SGHTA, FQGNSA. CDR3 length: 13 amino acids.

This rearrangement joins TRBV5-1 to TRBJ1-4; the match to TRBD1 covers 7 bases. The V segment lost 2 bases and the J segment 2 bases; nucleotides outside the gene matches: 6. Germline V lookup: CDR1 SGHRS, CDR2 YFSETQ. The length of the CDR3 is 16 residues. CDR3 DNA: TGCGCCAGCAGCTTCATAGGCAGGGGGACTAATGAAAAACTGTTTTTT. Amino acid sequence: CASSFIGRGTNEKLFF.

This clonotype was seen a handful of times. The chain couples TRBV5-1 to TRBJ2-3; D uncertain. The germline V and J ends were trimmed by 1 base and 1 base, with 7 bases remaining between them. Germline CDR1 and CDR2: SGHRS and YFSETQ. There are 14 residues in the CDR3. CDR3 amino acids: CASSLMARTDTQYF. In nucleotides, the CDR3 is TGCGCCAGCAGCTTGATGGCGCGCACAGATACGCAGTATTTT. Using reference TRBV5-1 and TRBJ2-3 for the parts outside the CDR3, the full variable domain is KAGVTQTPRYLIKTRGQQVTLSCSPISGHRSVSWYQQTPGQGLQFLFEYFSETQRNKGNFPGRFSGRQFSNSRSEMNVSTLELGDSALYLCASSLMARTDTQYFGPGTRLTVL.

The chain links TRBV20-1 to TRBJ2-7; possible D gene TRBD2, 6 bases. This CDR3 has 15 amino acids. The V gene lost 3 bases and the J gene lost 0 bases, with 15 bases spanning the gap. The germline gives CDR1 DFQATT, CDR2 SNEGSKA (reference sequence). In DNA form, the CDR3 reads TGCAGTGCTAGCCTTTCACGGGAGAACTCCTACGAGCAGTACTTC. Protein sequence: CSASLSRENSYEQYF.

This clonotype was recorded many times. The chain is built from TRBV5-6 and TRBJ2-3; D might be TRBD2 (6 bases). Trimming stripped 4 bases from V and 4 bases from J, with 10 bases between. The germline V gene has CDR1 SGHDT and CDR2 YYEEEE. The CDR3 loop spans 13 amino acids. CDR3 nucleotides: TGTGCCAGCAGCCCGGAGGGGTCAGATACGCAGTATTTT. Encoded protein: CASSPEGSDTQYF. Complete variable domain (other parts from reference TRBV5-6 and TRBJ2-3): DAGVTQSPTHLIKTRGQQVTLRCSPKSGHDTVSWYQQALGQGPQFIFQYYEEEERQRGNFPDRFSGHQFPNYSSELNVNALLLGDSALYLCASSPEGSDTQYFGPGTRLTVL.

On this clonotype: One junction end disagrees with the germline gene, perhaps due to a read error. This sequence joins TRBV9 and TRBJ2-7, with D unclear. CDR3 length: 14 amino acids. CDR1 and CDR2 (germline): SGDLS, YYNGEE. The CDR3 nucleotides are TGTGCCAGCAGCGGGGAATTAGGCAAAGATACGGTGCTATTC. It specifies CASSGELGKDTVLF.

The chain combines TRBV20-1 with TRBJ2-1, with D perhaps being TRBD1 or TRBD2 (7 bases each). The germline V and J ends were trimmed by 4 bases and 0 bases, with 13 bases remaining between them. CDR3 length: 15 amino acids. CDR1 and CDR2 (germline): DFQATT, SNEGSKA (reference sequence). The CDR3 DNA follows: TGCAGTGCTACAGGGGGGGCGCCCTCCTACAATGAGCAGTTCTTC. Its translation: CSATGGAPSYNEQFF.

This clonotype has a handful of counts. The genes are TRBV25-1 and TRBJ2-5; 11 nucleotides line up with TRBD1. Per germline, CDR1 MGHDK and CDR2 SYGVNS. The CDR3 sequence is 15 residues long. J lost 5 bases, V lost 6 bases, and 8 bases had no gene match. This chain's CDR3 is CASSAGDRGGETQYF. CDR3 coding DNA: TGTGCCAGCAGCGCCGGGGACAGGGGGGGGGAGACCCAGTACTTC. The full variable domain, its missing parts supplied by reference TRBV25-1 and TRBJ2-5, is EADIYQTPRYLVIGTGKKITLECSQTMGHDKMYWYQQDPGMELHLIHYSYGVNSTEKGDLSSESTVSRIRTEHFPLTLESARPSHTSQYLCASSAGDRGGETQYFGPGTRLLVL.

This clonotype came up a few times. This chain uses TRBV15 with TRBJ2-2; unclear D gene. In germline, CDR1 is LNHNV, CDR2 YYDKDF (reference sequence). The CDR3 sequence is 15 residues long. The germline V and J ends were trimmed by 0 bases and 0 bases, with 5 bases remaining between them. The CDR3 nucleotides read TGTGCCACCAGCAGAGAAACAACGAACACCGGGGAGCTGTTTTTT. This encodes CATSRETTNTGELFF.

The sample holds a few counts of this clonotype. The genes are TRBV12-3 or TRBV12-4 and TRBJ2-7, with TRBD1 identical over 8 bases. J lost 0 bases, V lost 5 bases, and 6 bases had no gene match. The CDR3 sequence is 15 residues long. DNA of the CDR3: TGTGCCAGCAGTGATACAGGGGGTAACTCCTACGAGCAGTACTTC. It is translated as CASSDTGGNSYEQYF.

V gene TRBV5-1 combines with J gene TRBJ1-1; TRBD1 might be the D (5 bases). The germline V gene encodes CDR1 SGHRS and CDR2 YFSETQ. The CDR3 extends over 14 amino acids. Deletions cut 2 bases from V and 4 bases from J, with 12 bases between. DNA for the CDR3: TGCGCCAGCAGCTTACAGGACTTCAGCACTGAAGCTTTCTTT. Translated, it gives CASSLQDFSTEAFF.

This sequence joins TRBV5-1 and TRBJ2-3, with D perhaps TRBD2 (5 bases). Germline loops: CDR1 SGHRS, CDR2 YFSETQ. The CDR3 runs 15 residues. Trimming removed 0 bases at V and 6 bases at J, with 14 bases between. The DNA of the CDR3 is TGCGCCAGCAGCTTGGATCCGAGCACTAGTGATACGCAGTATTTT. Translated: CASSLDPSTSDTQYF.

The CDR3 sequence: CASSIGTATGANVLTF. In nucleotides, the CDR3 is TGTGCCAGCAGTATTGGGACAGCAACTGGGGCCAACGTCCTGACTTTC. The rearrangement joins TRBV12-3 or TRBV12-4 to TRBJ2-6; 7 nucleotides align to TRBD1. The V and J ends lost 5 bases and 2 bases, in that order; junction bases with no gene match: 6. The CDR3 has 16 amino acids.

CDR3 amino acids: CASSNLWDRVNYGYTF. The CDR3 DNA is TGTGCCAGCAGTAACCTTTGGGACAGAGTAAACTATGGCTACACCTTC. V gene TRBV28 combines with J gene TRBJ1-2, with 7 bases matching TRBD1. After removal of 5 bases from V and 2 bases from J, the junction contained 11 bases not matched to a gene. The CDR3 totals 16 residues. Germline-derived CDR1 and CDR2 are MDHEN and SYDVKM.

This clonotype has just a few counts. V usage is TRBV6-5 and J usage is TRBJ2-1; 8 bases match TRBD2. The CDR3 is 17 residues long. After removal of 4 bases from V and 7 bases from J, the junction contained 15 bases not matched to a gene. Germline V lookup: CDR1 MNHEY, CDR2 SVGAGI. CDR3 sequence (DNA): TGTGCCAGCAGTTTTTCGGGGGGGGTAGGCCGGCAGAATGAGCAGTTCTTC. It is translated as CASSFSGGVGRQNEQFF.